One and the same sample provided the 29 T cell receptor beta chains below, sequenced in a study of cytomegalovirus exposure and HLA in healthy donors (dated by TCRdb to 2015 to 2018). Library creation used the immunoSEQ multiplex PCR assay. A mixture of 60 forward primers for TCR Vbeta segments and 13 reverse primers for TCR Jbeta segments was used in the multiplex PCR. Not all clones reach the TCRdb copy of this immuneACCESS table, which keeps in-frame sequences only. Checked studies attribute under half of the gap to unresolved V genes and leave the rest unexplained. The sample records 120,000 or so clones, around 78% of which are singletons. 20% of the sample rests with the top ten. Sequencing input: PBMCs. These receptors were collected from a man in his late teens or twenties in good health and CMV-seropositive.

The chain carries TRBV4-2 and TRBJ2-2; 9 nucleotides align to TRBD1. V gave up 2 bases and J gave up 6 bases; unmatched junction bases: 4. The CDR3 sequence is 15 residues long. Germline CDR1 LGHNA, CDR2 YNFKEQ. The DNA for the CDR3 is TGTGCCAGCAGCCAAACACAGGGGGCTCCCGGGGAGCTGTTTTTT. This gives the protein CASSQTQGAPGELFF.

The genes are TRBV28 and TRBJ2-1; 9 bases fit TRBD2. V lost 6 bases to trimming and J lost 7 bases; unmatched junction nucleotides: 10. Germline-derived CDR1 and CDR2 are MDHEN and SYDVKM. CDR3 size: 15 residues. CDR3 bases: TGTGCCAGCAGCTCCTTAGCGGGGGCCAGTAATGAGCAGTTCTTC. Translated, it gives CASSSLAGASNEQFF.

The gene calls are TRBV9 and TRBJ1-5, with D perhaps matching TRBD1 (6 bases). CDR1 and CDR2 (germline): SGDLS, YYNGEE. V dropped 4 bases and J dropped 0 bases, with 11 bases sitting between them. The CDR3 sequence is 15 residues long. The CDR3: CASSFGGASNQPQHF. CDR3 bases: TGTGCCAGCAGCTTTGGGGGGGCTAGCAATCAGCCCCAGCATTTT.

This sequence joins TRBV9 and TRBJ1-2, with a weak D call TRBD1 (6 bases). The CDR3 is 13 amino acids. Germline V lookup: CDR1 SGDLS, CDR2 YYNGEE. Trimming pared 4 bases from V and 3 bases from J, leaving 10 bases between. The DNA for the CDR3 is TGTGCCAGCAGCTCACAGGGCGACTATGGCTACACCTTC. Protein: CASSSQGDYGYTF.

The chain employs TRBV30 and TRBJ1-3; maybe TRBD1 (5 bases). The V gene lost 5 bases and the J gene lost 6 bases, with 14 bases spanning the gap. Germline values: CDR1 GTSNPN, CDR2 SVGIG (reference sequence). The CDR3 is 13 amino acids. This CDR3 is CAWAPGKANTIYF. The CDR3 bases are TGTGCCTGGGCTCCAGGGAAGGCAAACACCATATATTTT.

This rearrangement joins TRBV13 to TRBJ2-2, with 9 nucleotides matching TRBD2. Germline CDR1 and CDR2: PRHDT and FYEKMQ (reference sequence). The V segment lost 5 bases and the J segment 1 base; nucleotides outside the gene matches: 11. CDR3 length: 18 residues. Here the CDR3 DNA reads TGTGCCAGCAGCCCGTTTGGAAGCGGGGGGCTGAACACCGGGGAGCTGTTTTTT. It encodes CASSPFGSGGLNTGELFF. The variable domain in full, completed from reference TRBV13 and TRBJ2-2, reads AAGVIQSPRHLIKEKRETATLKCYPIPRHDTVYWYQQGPGQDPQFLISFYEKMQSDKGSIPDRFSAQQFSDYHSELNMSSLELGDSALYFCASSPFGSGGLNTGELFFGEGSRLTVL.

V gene TRBV19 combines with J gene TRBJ2-5; 10 nucleotides match TRBD2. V shed 2 bases and J 3 bases; nucleotides not matched to a gene: 9. This CDR3 has 17 residues. The germline gives CDR1 LNHDA, CDR2 SQIVND (reference sequence). The CDR3 DNA reads as TGTGCCAGTAGTATACTGTTTCCTAGCGGGGGAAAAGAGACCCAGTACTTC. Protein: CASSILFPSGGKETQYF.

The chain has TRBV18 and TRBJ1-6, with a weak D call TRBD1 (5 bases). Per the germline V gene, CDR1 is KGHSH and CDR2 is LQKENI. CDR3 size: 17 residues. The V end lost 1 base, the J end lost 7 bases, and 17 bases lay between the germline ends. CDR3 nucleotides: TGTGCCAGCTCACCACGGGGGACTCTTACAGGCAATTCACCCCTCCACTTT. It is translated as CASSPRGTLTGNSPLHF.

The table lists this clone with a few counts. V is TRBV5-8 and J is TRBJ2-7; 9 nucleotides line up with TRBD1. This CDR3 contains 15 residues. Germline V CDR1 and CDR2: SGHTS, YDEGEE. J was trimmed by 6 bases and V by 3 bases; bases with no gene match: 10. This CDR3 reads CASSSGQGPTSEQYF. The CDR3 DNA sequence: TGTGCCAGCAGCTCGGGACAGGGACCCACCAGCGAGCAGTACTTC.

This rearrangement joins TRBV11-3 to TRBJ1-3; D ambiguous. V gave up 0 bases and J gave up 0 bases, with 9 bases separating them. This CDR3 is built from 16 residues. Germline CDR1 and CDR2: SGHNT and YENEEA. As DNA, the CDR3 is TGTGCCAGCAGCTTAGACCCCCCCGGCTCTGGAAACACCATATATTTT. It specifies CASSLDPPGSGNTIYF.

This chain links TRBV29-1 with TRBJ1-2; D gene ambiguous. Germline CDR1 reads SQVTM; CDR2 reads ANQGSEA. The CDR3 sequence is 14 residues long. V dropped 6 bases and J dropped 4 bases, with 18 bases sitting between them. This chain's CDR3 is CSVPSAQSLYGYTF. As DNA, the CDR3 is TGCAGCGTCCCGTCCGCCCAGTCTCTCTATGGCTACACCTTC.

The gene calls are TRBV27 and TRBJ1-1, with no clear D. Germline V gene lookup returns CDR1 MNHEY and CDR2 SMNVEV (reference sequence). The CDR3 contains 15 residues. V lost 4 bases and J 2 bases, leaving 14 bases between the germline ends. This CDR3 reads CASSSREAGNTEAFF. The CDR3 nucleotides are TGTGCCAGCAGTTCTCGAGAGGCGGGTAACACTGAAGCTTTCTTT.

The J gene is TRBJ1-2, the V gene TRBV11-2, with 7 bases aligning to TRBD1. The CDR3 runs 12 residues. Germline-derived CDR1 and CDR2 are SGHAT and FQNNGV. V trimming: 4 bases; J trimming: 14 bases; junction bases outside the gene matches: 10. CDR3 protein: CASSSGTDLSTF. CDR3 nucleotide sequence: TGTGCCAGCAGCTCCGGGACAGACCTCTCAACCTTC.

The J gene is TRBJ1-1, the V gene TRBV27; D may be TRBD1 (6 bases). Germline CDR1 is MNHEY and CDR2 is SMNVEV (reference sequence). The CDR3 covers 13 residues. V was clipped by 6 bases and J by 0 bases, with 8 bases between them. The CDR3 sequence is CASRTGLNTEAFF. The CDR3 bases are TGTGCCAGCAGGACAGGATTGAACACTGAAGCTTTCTTT.

The chain joins TRBV30 to TRBJ2-7; 9 bases line up with TRBD2. Germline loops: CDR1 GTSNPN, CDR2 SVGIG (reference sequence). Losses at the gene ends were 2 bases for V and 2 bases for J; bases not matched to a gene: 7. The CDR3 extends over 15 amino acids. The CDR3 is CAWSSSSGAPYEQYF. CDR3 nucleotides: TGTGCCTGGAGTTCCTCTAGCGGGGCACCCTACGAGCAGTACTTC.

The J gene is TRBJ1-1, the V gene TRBV2; a weak D match, TRBD1 (6 bases). The CDR3 has 13 residues. Deletions cut 8 bases from V and 6 bases from J, with 16 bases between. Germline CDR1 reads SNHLY; CDR2 reads FYNNEI. The CDR3 loop reads CASGETGWPEAFF. CDR3 bases: TGTGCCAGCGGGGAGACAGGTTGGCCTGAAGCTTTCTTT.

The CDR3 reads CASSLGLAGSTDTQYF. CDR3 nucleotide sequence: TGCGCCAGCAGCTTGGGACTAGCGGGGAGCACAGATACGCAGTATTTT. The V gene is TRBV5-1, the J gene TRBJ2-3; TRBD2 matches 11 bases. The germline CDR1 and CDR2 sequences are SGHRS and YFSETQ. This CDR3 has 16 residues. V was pared by 0 bases and J by 0 bases, with 0 bases of the junction left unmatched.

The V call is TRBV27, the J call TRBJ1-5; possibly TRBD1 for D (6 bases). The CDR3 contains 14 residues. CDR1 and CDR2 from the germline V gene are MNHEY and SMNVEV (reference sequence). V was trimmed by 3 bases and J by 4 bases, leaving 10 bases between them. The CDR3 nucleotides read TGTGCCAGCAGTTTTTCAGGGGAGAATCAGCCCCAGCATTTT. It translates to CASSFSGENQPQHF.

In its sample, this clone is medium-sized. The gene calls are TRBV7-6 and TRBJ1-5; TRBD1 might be the D (5 bases). V gave up 0 bases and J gave up 5 bases, with 14 bases separating them. The CDR3 runs 16 residues. Germline V CDR1 and CDR2: SGHVS, FNYEAQ. In nucleotides, the CDR3 is TGTGCCAGCAGCTTAGCTGCAGGGCGGTACGATCAGCCCCAGCATTTT. Its translation: CASSLAAGRYDQPQHF.

The chain uses TRBV10-3 and TRBJ1-3, with TRBD1 matching over 7 bases. The CDR3 has 13 amino acids. Germline V gene lookup returns CDR1 ENHRY and CDR2 SYGVKD. Trimming cost V 9 bases and J 2 bases; bases outside gene matches: 4. CDR3 nucleotide sequence: TGTGCCATATACAGGGGAACTGGAAACACCATATATTTT. Translated, it gives CAIYRGTGNTIYF.

This clone was counted between two and nine times. The chain carries TRBV5-4 and TRBJ1-4, with a tentative D call TRBD1 (6 bases). V dropped 4 bases and J dropped 5 bases, with 15 bases sitting between them. The germline V gene has CDR1 SGHNT and CDR2 YYREEE (reference sequence). The CDR3 runs to 15 residues. In DNA, the CDR3 is TGTGCCAGCAGCCTCCTCCCGACAGGCAATGAAAAACTGTTTTTT. As protein: CASSLLPTGNEKLFF. Variable domain in full (rest from reference TRBV5-4 and TRBJ1-4): ETGVTQSPTHLIKTRGQQVTLRCSSQSGHNTVSWYQQALGQGPQFIFQYYREEENGRGNFPPRFSGLQFPNYSSELNVNALELDDSALYLCASSLLPTGNEKLFFGSGTQLSVL.

The chain uses TRBV9 and TRBJ2-7, with unresolved D. This CDR3 is built from 14 residues. V lost 2 bases and J lost 2, with 11 bases in between. The germline V gene has CDR1 SGDLS and CDR2 YYNGEE. The CDR3 DNA sequence: TGTGCCAGCAGCGTGAGTCACGGAGCCTACGAGCAGTACTTC. Its translation: CASSVSHGAYEQYF.

The chain uses TRBV27 and TRBJ1-5; D call uncertain. CDR3 length: 15 amino acids. Germline CDR1 is MNHEY and CDR2 is SMNVEV (reference sequence). Between the trimmed V and J ends, which lost 7 bases and 0 bases, there was a span of 13 bases. The CDR3 here is CASNRQRNSNQPQHF. The CDR3 coding sequence is TGTGCCAGCAACCGGCAGCGGAATAGCAATCAGCCCCAGCATTTT.

The chain joins TRBV7-9 to TRBJ1-6; 7 nucleotides agree with TRBD1. J gave up 1 base and V 5 bases, and 2 bases lay outside the gene matches. From germline, CDR1 is SEHNR and CDR2 FQNEAQ (reference sequence). The CDR3 is 15 amino acids. CDR3 sequence reads: CASSVGQSYNSPLHF. CDR3 DNA: TGTGCCAGCAGCGTGGGACAGTCCTATAATTCACCCCTCCACTTT.

The J gene is TRBJ2-1, the V gene TRBV11-3; D is uncertain. CDR3 length: 17 amino acids. Looked up from germline, CDR1 is SGHNT and CDR2 is YENEEA. The V and J ends lost 2 bases and 0 bases respectively, with 14 bases between them. CDR3 sequence: CASSLTVGLGSYNEQFF. In nucleotides, the CDR3 is TGTGCCAGCAGCTTAACAGTTGGGCTGGGCTCCTACAATGAGCAGTTCTTC.

The chain uses TRBV5-1 and TRBJ2-7, with D possibly matching TRBD1 (6 bases). This CDR3 is built from 14 residues. The V end was cut by 4 bases, the J end by 2 bases, with 13 bases between. In germline, CDR1 is SGHRS, CDR2 YFSETQ. The CDR3 is CASSPEQGPYEQYF. The DNA of the CDR3 is TGCGCCAGCAGCCCTGAACAGGGACCCTACGAGCAGTACTTC.

The chain joins TRBV5-1 to TRBJ1-5; D unclear. The CDR3 runs 15 residues. Trimming removed 1 base from V and 0 bases from J, with 8 bases in between. Germline assignment: CDR1 SGHRS and CDR2 YFSETQ. Here the CDR3 reads CASSLSSYSNQPQHF. CDR3 bases: TGCGCCAGCAGCTTGAGTAGTTATAGCAATCAGCCCCAGCATTTT. Supplemented by reference TRBV5-1 and TRBJ1-5, the full variable domain reads KAGVTQTPRYLIKTRGQQVTLSCSPISGHRSVSWYQQTPGQGLQFLFEYFSETQRNKGNFPGRFSGRQFSNSRSEMNVSTLELGDSALYLCASSLSSYSNQPQHFGDGTRLSIL.

This clone was observed once. The chain has TRBV6-5 and TRBJ2-7; D remains unclear. V was pared by 0 bases and J by 6 bases, with 9 bases between. This CDR3 has 13 residues. Germline-derived CDR1 and CDR2 are MNHEY and SVGAGI. The CDR3 region is CASSYSGQFEQYF. CDR3 DNA: TGTGCCAGCAGTTACTCGGGCCAATTCGAGCAGTACTTC.

The gene calls are TRBV5-6 and TRBJ2-3; a weak D match, TRBD2 (5 bases). Per the germline V gene, CDR1 is SGHDT and CDR2 is YYEEEE. The length of the CDR3 is 16 residues. Trimming shortened V by 0 bases and J by 7 bases, and 18 bases separated the two germline ends. CDR3 sequence (DNA): TGTGCCAGCAGCTTGGAGTTCGAGACTATAGGACATACGCAGTATTTT. It encodes CASSLEFETIGHTQYF.